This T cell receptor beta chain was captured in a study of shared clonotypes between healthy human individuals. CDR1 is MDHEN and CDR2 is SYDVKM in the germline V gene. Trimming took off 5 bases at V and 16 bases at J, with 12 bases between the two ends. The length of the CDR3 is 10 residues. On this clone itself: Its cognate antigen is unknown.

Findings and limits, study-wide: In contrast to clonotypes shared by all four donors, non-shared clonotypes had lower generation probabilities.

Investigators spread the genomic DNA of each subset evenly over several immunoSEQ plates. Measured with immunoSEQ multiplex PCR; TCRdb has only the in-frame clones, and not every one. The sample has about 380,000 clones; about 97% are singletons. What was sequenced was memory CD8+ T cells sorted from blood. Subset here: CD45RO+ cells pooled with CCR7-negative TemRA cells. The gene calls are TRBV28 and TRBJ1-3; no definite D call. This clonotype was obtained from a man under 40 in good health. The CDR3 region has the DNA TGTGCCAGCAGTCCTCGGGAACGGTATTTT. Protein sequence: CASSPRERYF.